The 5 T cell receptor beta chains presented below share a single source sample, sequenced in a study of cytomegalovirus exposure and HLA in healthy donors. Both 60 Vbeta primers and 13 Jbeta primers went into the PCR. The protocol was immunoSEQ multiplex PCR, while the TCRdb copy is restricted to in-frame clones and leaves out a portion. The sample contains about 130,000 clones, approximately 71% of which appear only once. Sequenced material: PBMCs. These receptors came from a woman aged 60-70 years in good health and CMV-seronegative.

V is TRBV29-1 and J is TRBJ1-1, with D perhaps TRBD1 (6 bases). The CDR3 spans 13 residues. Trimming removed 6 bases at V and 1 base at J, with 12 bases between. Germline CDR1 reads SQVTM; CDR2 reads ANQGSEA. In nucleotides, the CDR3 is TGCAGCGTATTAACAGGGAGGAACACTGAAGCTTTCTTT. It specifies CSVLTGRNTEAFF. Combining the CDR3 with reference TRBV29-1 and TRBJ1-1 gives the whole variable domain SAVISQKPSRDICQRGTSLTIQCQVDSQVTMMFWYRQQPGQSLTLIATANQGSEATYESGFVIDKFPISRPNLTFSTLTVSNMSPEDSSIYLCSVLTGRNTEAFFGQGTRLTVV.

This clone appeared once. The chain links TRBV4-1 to TRBJ2-7; maybe TRBD2 (5 bases). Per germline, CDR1 MGHRA and CDR2 YSYEKL. The V and J ends lost 1 base and 6 bases respectively, with 16 bases between them. The CDR3 covers 15 residues. CDR3 protein: CASSQGERGPSEQYF. The CDR3 DNA is TGCGCCAGCAGCCAAGGGGAGCGCGGGCCCTCCGAGCAGTACTTC.

J is TRBJ2-1 and V is TRBV5-1; 9 bases map to TRBD1. CDR1 is SGHRS and CDR2 is YFSETQ in the germline V gene. The CDR3 sequence is 15 residues long. After removal of 5 bases from V and 1 base from J, the junction contained 4 bases not matched to a gene. This CDR3 is CASRRQGGSYNEQFF. Written as DNA, the CDR3 is TGCGCCAGCAGGAGACAGGGGGGTTCCTACAATGAGCAGTTCTTC.

The rearrangement links TRBV28 to TRBJ1-2; TRBD1 is a possible D gene (6 bases). The CDR3 is 16 residues long. The germline V gene has CDR1 MDHEN and CDR2 SYDVKM. Trimming removed 5 bases at V and 2 bases at J, with 18 bases between. This CDR3 is CASSARYGGANYGYTF. In DNA, the CDR3 is TGTGCCAGCAGTGCCCGTTATGGGGGCGCCAACTATGGCTACACCTTC.

The rearrangement links TRBV4-1 to TRBJ2-3; TRBD2 agrees at 12 bases. V was pared by 7 bases and J by 1 base, with 12 bases of the junction left unmatched. Per germline, CDR1 MGHRA and CDR2 YSYEKL. This CDR3 has 18 amino acids. CDR3 nucleotide sequence: TGCGCCAGCACTCCAGCTAGCGGGGGGGCCTTGGGCACAGATACGCAGTATTTT. Its translation is CASTPASGGALGTDTQYF.